The 14 T cell receptor beta chains given below trace back to one sample, sequenced in a study of blood T cell repertoires in COVID-19. Measured with immunoSEQ multiplex PCR; TCRdb has only the in-frame clones, and not every one. The sample has roughly 30,000 clones; roughly 84% are singletons. The sequenced material came from peripheral blood. These receptors all stem from an elderly man with active COVID-19.

The genes are TRBV9 and TRBJ1-1; TRBD1 might be the D (5 bases). Germline V gives CDR1 SGDLS, CDR2 YYNGEE. V lost 5 bases and J lost 0, with 14 bases in between. The CDR3 has 15 amino acids. The CDR3 sequence: CASRPTTGLNTEAFF. The CDR3 DNA follows: TGTGCCAGCAGACCAACCACAGGCTTGAACACTGAAGCTTTCTTT.

On this clone: Different DNA sequences within this sample yield the same CDR3. The rearrangement uses TRBV6-5 and TRBJ1-1, with D possibly matching TRBD1 (6 bases). The CDR3 loop spans 14 amino acids. With 2 bases removed from V and 2 bases from J, the gap between germline ends came to 9 bases. Looked up from germline, CDR1 is MNHEY and CDR2 is SVGAGI. CDR3 in DNA: TGTGCCAGCAGTTACGTAGGGGGTAACACTGAAGCTTTCTTT. It encodes CASSYVGGNTEAFF.

The V gene is TRBV6-1, the J gene TRBJ1-6, with 7 nucleotides matching TRBD1. V lost 4 bases, J lost 2 bases, and 8 bases stayed unmatched. The CDR3 extends over 17 amino acids. Germline loops: CDR1 MNHNS, CDR2 SASEGT. CDR3 DNA sequence: TGTGCCAGCAGTGGTCGACAGGGAATCACCTATAATTCACCCCTCCACTTT. Translated: CASSGRQGITYNSPLHF.

The genes are TRBV10-2 and TRBJ1-5; 8 nucleotides align to TRBD1. CDR3 length: 14 residues. V trimming: 8 bases; J trimming: 1 base; junction bases outside the gene matches: 4. CDR1 is WSHSY, CDR2 SAAADI, per germline. CDR3 loop: CASADRASNQPQHF. The DNA for the CDR3 is TGCGCCAGCGCGGACAGGGCGAGCAATCAGCCCCAGCATTTT.

DNA of the CDR3: TGTGCCAGCAGCTTGCCGACAGGGGGATCGGGGACAGATACGCAGTATTTT. It is translated as CASSLPTGGSGTDTQYF. The chain is built from TRBV5-6 and TRBJ2-3; TRBD1 matches 9 bases. Per the germline V gene, CDR1 is SGHDT and CDR2 is YYEEEE. Trimming cost V 1 base and J 3 bases; bases outside gene matches: 9. CDR3 length: 17 amino acids.

This clone was seen a handful of times. V and J are TRBV4-2 and TRBJ2-2, with 9 bases that match TRBD2. V shed 0 bases, J shed 9 bases, and the junction held 11 bases outside the gene matches. Germline V lookup: CDR1 LGHNA, CDR2 YNFKEQ. This CDR3 comprises 17 residues. The CDR3 is CASSQDGPSGAFWELFF. The CDR3 region has the DNA TGTGCCAGCAGCCAAGATGGCCCTAGCGGGGCGTTCTGGGAGCTGTTTTTT.

This clone has more than one count but fewer than ten. This chain uses TRBV30 with TRBJ2-7, with a possible D match to TRBD2 (5 bases). V was pared by 3 bases and J by 3 bases, with 15 bases between. Germline loops: CDR1 GTSNPN, CDR2 SVGIG (reference sequence). The CDR3 contains 14 residues. CDR3 DNA: TGTGCCTGGAGCGCCACACCGGGAAACTACGAGCAGTACTTC. Translation: CAWSATPGNYEQYF.

The chain carries TRBV5-1 and TRBJ1-2; TRBD1 agrees at 7 bases. V was pared by 4 bases and J by 8 bases, with 8 bases of the junction left unmatched. The CDR3 length is 13 residues. In germline, CDR1 is SGHRS, CDR2 YFSETQ. CDR3 nucleotide sequence: TGCGCCAGCAGCGGCGAGGGGGCCGGAGGCTACACCTTC. Residues: CASSGEGAGGYTF.

This chain joins TRBV6-5 and TRBJ1-2; 10 bases align to TRBD1. The trim removed 0 bases at V and 8 bases at J, leaving 6 bases unmatched. The germline gives CDR1 MNHEY, CDR2 SVGAGI. The CDR3 covers 15 residues. This CDR3 is CASSYSLGQGRGYTF. The DNA of the CDR3 is TGTGCCAGCAGTTACTCGCTGGGACAGGGGAGAGGCTACACCTTC.

The V call is TRBV6-5, the J call TRBJ2-3, with D possibly being TRBD2 (6 bases). The CDR3 loop spans 12 amino acids. V lost 8 bases and J lost 0, with 6 bases in between. CDR1 is MNHEY and CDR2 is SVGAGI in the germline V gene. CDR3: CASRGSTDTQYF. The CDR3 region has the DNA TGTGCCAGCCGGGGGAGCACAGATACGCAGTATTTT.

The count of this clone is one. The J gene is TRBJ1-2, the V gene TRBV21-1; the table's D gene call, TRBD1, was not cross checked with the DNA. TRBV21-1 is a pseudogene locus. There are 16 residues in the CDR3. CDR3 amino acids: CASSKGTGGDGYGYTF. The CDR3 region has the DNA TGTGCCAGCAGCAAAGGCACAGGGGGCGATGGCTATGGCTACACCTTC.

This rearrangement joins TRBV20-1 to TRBJ2-1; 7 nucleotides line up with TRBD2. Trimming removed 3 bases from V and 3 bases from J; junction bases left unmatched: 14. Per the germline V gene, CDR1 is DFQATT and CDR2 is SNEGSKA (reference sequence). The CDR3 covers 17 residues. The CDR3 DNA follows: TGCAGTGCTAGTAGAAGACGGACGGCGGGGGTCTACAATGAGCAGTTCTTC. It yields the protein CSASRRRTAGVYNEQFF.

The V and J genes are TRBV7-9 and TRBJ2-3, with TRBD2 matching over 11 bases. Germline V lookup: CDR1 SEHNR, CDR2 FQNEAQ (reference sequence). The CDR3 sequence is 19 residues long. Unmatched junction bases numbered 17, after V lost 5 bases and J lost 4 bases. CDR3 nucleotide sequence: TGTGCCAGCAGCCCCTTTGGGTATATGGCTAGCGGGGGGCCAGATACGCAGTATTTT. It specifies CASSPFGYMASGGPDTQYF.

Notes on this clone: The same CDR3 can be traced to other DNA sequences in this sample. The chain uses TRBV11-2 and TRBJ2-5, with 7 bases that match TRBD2. Germline V gene sequence: CDR1 SGHAT, CDR2 FQNNGV. Trimming took 1 base from V and 2 from J; bases not matched to a gene: 1. The CDR3 spans 14 residues. CDR3 nucleotides: TGTGCCAGCAGCTTAGGAGCGGGGCAAGAGACCCAGTACTTC. As protein: CASSLGAGQETQYF.